This TCR beta chain was obtained from a study of T-cell reconstitution after alpha-beta-depleted transplantation in children. Findings and caveats of the study: Diversity of TCRbeta at day 60 was high in some patients, arising from surviving recipient T cells and thymic progenitors. Most T-cell counts and diversity one year after the transplant came from T cells that were newly produced. At around two months after transplant, the alpha-beta T cells were reportedly derived from several hundred expanded clones that came from non-depleted graft cells.

This clonotype was detected many times. Its specificity is unknown. The V segment lost 4 bases and the J segment 7 bases; nucleotides outside the gene matches: 10. CDR1 is SGHTA, CDR2 FQGNSA, per germline. CDR3 length: 15 residues. Unique molecular identifiers were used to barcode this TCRbeta library. TCRdb reprocessed the PCR reads with MiXCR, giving one entry per CDR3 protein. This repertoire shows 550,000 to 800,000 distinct CDR3 sequences, roughly 14% found once; its top ten account for approximately 0.8%. This clonotype originated in a girl aged 2-15 years with congenital amegakaryocytic thrombocytopenia, due to receive a stem cell transplant. The material was PBMCs, obtained before TCRalphabeta/CD19-depleted stem cell transplant. The chain combines TRBV7-2 with TRBJ1-5, with 7 bases identical to TRBD1. The DNA of the CDR3 is TGTGCCAGCAGCTCCCGATTAACAGGGGACCAGCCCCAGCATTTT. It is translated as CASSSRLTGDQPQHF.